This T cell receptor beta chain was identified during a study of cytomegalovirus exposure and HLA in healthy donors. Study details: According to later analysis, the same platform produced the 90 to 150 validation and about 700 first-cohort repertoires. Study results and caveats: The authors enumerated over 150 TCR beta chains as linked to cytomegalovirus. Clusters of TCRs from the first cohort tended to co-occur in the 120 or so validation repertoires (as a later analysis found).

The assay was immunoSEQ multiplex PCR, and TCRdb's table has in-frame clones only and misses some. The sample yields 100,000 to 150,000 clones, about nine tenths seen once. In its sample, this clone was seen once. The target antigen is unknown. V shed 1 base and J shed 8 bases, with 6 bases lying between them. Germline V gene data show CDR1 as SGHVS and CDR2 as FQNEAQ. The CDR3 contains 12 residues. Sequencing was carried out using PBMCs. The sequence was obtained from a man aged 30 to 39 in good health and CMV-seronegative. The V call is TRBV7-8, the J call TRBJ2-1, with D hard to call. The CDR3 nucleotides are TGTGCCAGCAGCTTAGGAGAGGATGAGCAGTTCTTC. Residues: CASSLGEDEQFF.